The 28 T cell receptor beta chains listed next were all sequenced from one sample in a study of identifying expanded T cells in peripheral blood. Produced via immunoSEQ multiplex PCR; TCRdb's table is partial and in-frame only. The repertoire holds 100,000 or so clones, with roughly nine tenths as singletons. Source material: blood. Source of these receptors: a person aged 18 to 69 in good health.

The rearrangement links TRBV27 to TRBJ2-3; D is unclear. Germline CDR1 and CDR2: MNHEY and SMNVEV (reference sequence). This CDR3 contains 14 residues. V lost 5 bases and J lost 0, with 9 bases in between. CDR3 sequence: CASSKPDSTDTQYF. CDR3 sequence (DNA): TGTGCCAGCAGTAAGCCGGACAGCACAGATACGCAGTATTTT.

CDR3 sequence (DNA): TGTGCCAGCAGTGAGGAGCCTAGGGGCAATCAGCCCCAGCATTTT. This sequence encodes CASSEEPRGNQPQHF. This chain uses TRBV2 with TRBJ1-5; unclear D gene. CDR1 is SNHLY and CDR2 is FYNNEI in the germline V gene. The length of the CDR3 is 15 residues. V was shortened by 3 bases and J by 2 bases, with 11 bases between the two germline ends.

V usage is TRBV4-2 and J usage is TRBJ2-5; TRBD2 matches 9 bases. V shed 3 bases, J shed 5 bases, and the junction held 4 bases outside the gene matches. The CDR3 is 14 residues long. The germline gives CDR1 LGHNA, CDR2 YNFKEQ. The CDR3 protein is CASSQAGGQETQYF. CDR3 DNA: TGTGCCAGCAGCCAGGCGGGGGGGCAGGAGACCCAGTACTTC.

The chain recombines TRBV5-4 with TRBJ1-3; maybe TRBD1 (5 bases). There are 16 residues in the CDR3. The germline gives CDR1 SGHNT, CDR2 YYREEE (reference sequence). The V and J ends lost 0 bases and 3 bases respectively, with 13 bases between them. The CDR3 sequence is CASSLAPGTDGNTIYF. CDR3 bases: TGTGCCAGCAGCTTGGCCCCCGGGACGGATGGAAACACCATATATTTT.

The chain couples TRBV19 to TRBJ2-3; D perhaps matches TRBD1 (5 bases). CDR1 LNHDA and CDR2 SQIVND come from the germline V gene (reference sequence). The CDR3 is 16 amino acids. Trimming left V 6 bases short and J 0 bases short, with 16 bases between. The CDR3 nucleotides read TGTGCCAGTAGCCCCGAGTCCCAGGGAAGCACAGATACGCAGTATTTT. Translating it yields CASSPESQGSTDTQYF. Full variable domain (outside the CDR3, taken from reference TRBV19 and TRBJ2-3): DGGITQSPKYLFRKEGQNVTLSCEQNLNHDAMYWYRQDPGQGLRLIYYSQIVNDFQKGDIAEGYSVSREKKESFPLTVTSAQKNPTAFYLCASSPESQGSTDTQYFGPGTRLTVL.

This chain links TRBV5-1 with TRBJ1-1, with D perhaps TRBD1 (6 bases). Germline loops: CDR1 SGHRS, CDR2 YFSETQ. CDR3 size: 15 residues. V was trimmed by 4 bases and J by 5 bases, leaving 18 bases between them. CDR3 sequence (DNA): TGCGCCAGCAGCCGACCTCCGGGGGGCACGACTGAAGCTTTCTTT. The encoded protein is CASSRPPGGTTEAFF.

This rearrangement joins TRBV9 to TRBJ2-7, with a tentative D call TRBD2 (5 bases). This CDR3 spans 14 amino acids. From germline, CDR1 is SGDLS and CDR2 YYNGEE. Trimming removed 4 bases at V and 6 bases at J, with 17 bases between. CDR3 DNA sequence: TGTGCCAGCAGCCCCCATTTGGGAGCCTCCGAGCAGTACTTC. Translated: CASSPHLGASEQYF.

The CDR3 protein is CASSSYRGLAYEQYF. The CDR3 DNA reads as TGTGCCAGCAGCTCTTACAGGGGGCTTGCCTACGAGCAGTACTTC. The rearrangement uses TRBV11-2 and TRBJ2-7, with TRBD1 identical over 9 bases. The CDR3 has 15 amino acids. Losses at the gene ends were 4 bases for V and 2 bases for J; bases not matched to a gene: 6. The germline gives CDR1 SGHAT, CDR2 FQNNGV.

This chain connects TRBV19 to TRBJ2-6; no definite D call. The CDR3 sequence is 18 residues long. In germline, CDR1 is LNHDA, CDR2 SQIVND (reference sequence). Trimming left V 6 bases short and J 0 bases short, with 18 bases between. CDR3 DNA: TGTGCCAGTAGGCCCGGGTTTAAGACTTCCTCTGGGGCCAACGTCCTGACTTTC. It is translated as CASRPGFKTSSGANVLTF.

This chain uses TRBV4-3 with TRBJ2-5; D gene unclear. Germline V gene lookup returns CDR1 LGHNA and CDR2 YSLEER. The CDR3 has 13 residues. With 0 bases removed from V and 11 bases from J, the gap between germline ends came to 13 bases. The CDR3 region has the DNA TGCGCCAGCAGCCAAGATGTGGGGTTTGGGCAGTACTTC. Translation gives CASSQDVGFGQYF.

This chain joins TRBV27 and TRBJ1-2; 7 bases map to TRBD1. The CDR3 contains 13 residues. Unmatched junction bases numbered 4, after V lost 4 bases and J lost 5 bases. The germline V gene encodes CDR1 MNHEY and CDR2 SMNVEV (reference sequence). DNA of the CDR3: TGTGCCAGCAGTTGGGGACAGAGTTATGGCTACACCTTC. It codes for CASSWGQSYGYTF.

CDR3 sequence (DNA): TGTGCCAGCAGCTTCAGGGGATTCTACGAGCAGTACTTC. Protein sequence: CASSFRGFYEQYF. The rearrangement uses TRBV11-2 and TRBJ2-7; D may be TRBD1 (6 bases). V lost 3 bases and J lost 3, with 9 bases in between. The germline CDR1 and CDR2 sequences are SGHAT and FQNNGV. The CDR3 covers 13 residues.

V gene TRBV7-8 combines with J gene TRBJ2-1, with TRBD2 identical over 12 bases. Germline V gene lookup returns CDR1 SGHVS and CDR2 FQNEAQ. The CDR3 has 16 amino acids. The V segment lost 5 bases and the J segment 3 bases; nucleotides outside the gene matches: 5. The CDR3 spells CASSPRLAGDYNEQFF. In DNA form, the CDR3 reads TGTGCCAGCAGCCCCCGACTAGCGGGGGACTACAATGAGCAGTTCTTC.

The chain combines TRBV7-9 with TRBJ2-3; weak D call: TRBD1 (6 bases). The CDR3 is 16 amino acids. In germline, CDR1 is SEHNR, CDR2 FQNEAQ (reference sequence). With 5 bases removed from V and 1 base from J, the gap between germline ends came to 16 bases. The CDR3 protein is CASSTIRGGGTDTQYF. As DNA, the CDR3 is TGTGCCAGCAGCACCATAAGAGGGGGAGGCACAGATACGCAGTATTTT.

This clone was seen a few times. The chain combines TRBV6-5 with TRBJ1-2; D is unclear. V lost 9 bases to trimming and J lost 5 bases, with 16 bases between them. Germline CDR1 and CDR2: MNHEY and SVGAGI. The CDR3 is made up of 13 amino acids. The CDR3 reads CASSLAGWYGYTF. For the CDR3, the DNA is TGTGCCAGTTCTCTTGCGGGGTGGTATGGCTACACCTTC.

The CDR3 nucleotides are TGCGCCAGCAGCCTAACAGAGAACACTGAAGCTTTCTTT. Translating gives CASSLTENTEAFF. This chain joins TRBV4-1 and TRBJ1-1, with D uncertain. The CDR3 is 13 amino acids. Trimming shortened V by 4 bases and J by 1 base, and 7 bases separated the two germline ends. Germline CDR1 MGHRA, CDR2 YSYEKL.

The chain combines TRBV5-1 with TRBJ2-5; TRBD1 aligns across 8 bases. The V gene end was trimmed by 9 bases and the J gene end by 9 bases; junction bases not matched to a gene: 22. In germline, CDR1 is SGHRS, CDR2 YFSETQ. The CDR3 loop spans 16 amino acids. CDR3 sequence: CATKESRDRTPGAQYF. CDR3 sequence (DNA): TGCGCCACCAAGGAAAGCCGGGACAGGACTCCAGGGGCCCAGTACTTC.

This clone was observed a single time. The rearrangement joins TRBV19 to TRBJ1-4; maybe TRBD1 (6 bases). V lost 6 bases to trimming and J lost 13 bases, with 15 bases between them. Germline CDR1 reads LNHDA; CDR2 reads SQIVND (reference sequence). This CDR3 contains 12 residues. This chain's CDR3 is CASRRGDLRLFF. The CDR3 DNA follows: TGTGCCAGTAGAAGGGGGGACCTCCGACTGTTTTTT. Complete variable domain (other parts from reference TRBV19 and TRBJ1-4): DGGITQSPKYLFRKEGQNVTLSCEQNLNHDAMYWYRQDPGQGLRLIYYSQIVNDFQKGDIAEGYSVSREKKESFPLTVTSAQKNPTAFYLCASRRGDLRLFFGSGTQLSVL.

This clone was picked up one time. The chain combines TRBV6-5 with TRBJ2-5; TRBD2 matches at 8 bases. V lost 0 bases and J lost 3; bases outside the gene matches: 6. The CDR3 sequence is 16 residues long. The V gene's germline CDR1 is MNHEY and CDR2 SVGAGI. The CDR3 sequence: CASSYSPRGGKETQYF. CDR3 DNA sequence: TGTGCCAGCAGTTACTCCCCTCGCGGGGGGAAAGAGACCCAGTACTTC.

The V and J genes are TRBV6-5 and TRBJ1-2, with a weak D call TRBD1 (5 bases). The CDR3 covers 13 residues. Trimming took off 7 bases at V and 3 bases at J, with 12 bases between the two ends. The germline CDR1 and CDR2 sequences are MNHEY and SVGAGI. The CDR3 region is CASTPREDYGYTF. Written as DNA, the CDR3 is TGTGCCAGCACCCCCAGGGAAGACTATGGCTACACCTTC.

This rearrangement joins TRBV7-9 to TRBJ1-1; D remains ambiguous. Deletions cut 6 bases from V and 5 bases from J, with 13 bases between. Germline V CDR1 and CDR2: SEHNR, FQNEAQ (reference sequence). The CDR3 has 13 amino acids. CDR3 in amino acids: CASSPPGGTEAFF. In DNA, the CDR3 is TGTGCCAGCAGTCCCCCCGGTGGGACTGAAGCTTTCTTT.

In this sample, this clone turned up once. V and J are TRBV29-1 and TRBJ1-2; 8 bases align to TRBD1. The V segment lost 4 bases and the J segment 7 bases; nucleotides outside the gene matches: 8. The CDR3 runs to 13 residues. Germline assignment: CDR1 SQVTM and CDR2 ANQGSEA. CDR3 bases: TGCAGCGTTGGAGGCAGGGGGCGGCTTGGCTACACCTTC. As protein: CSVGGRGRLGYTF.

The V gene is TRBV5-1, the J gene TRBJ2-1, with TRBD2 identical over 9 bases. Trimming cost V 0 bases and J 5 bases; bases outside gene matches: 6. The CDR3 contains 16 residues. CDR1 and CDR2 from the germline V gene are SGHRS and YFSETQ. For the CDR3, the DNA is TGCGCCAGCAGCTTGGTTATGCGGGGGGGAAACAATGAGCAGTTCTTC. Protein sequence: CASSLVMRGGNNEQFF.

The CDR3 region is CASSGGGYNSPLHF. In DNA form, the CDR3 reads TGCGCCAGCAGTGGTGGTGGATACAATTCACCCCTCCACTTT. V usage is TRBV10-1 and J usage is TRBJ1-6; no clear D. CDR1 and CDR2 (germline): WNHNN, SYGVQD (reference sequence). V was cut by 4 bases and J by 7 bases, with 11 bases left in between. The CDR3 extends over 14 amino acids.

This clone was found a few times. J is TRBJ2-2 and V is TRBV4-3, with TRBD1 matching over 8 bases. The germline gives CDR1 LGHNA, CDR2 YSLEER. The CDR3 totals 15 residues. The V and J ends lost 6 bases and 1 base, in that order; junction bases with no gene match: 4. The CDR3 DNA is TGCGCCAGCAGACCCGGGACAGGGAACACCGGGGAGCTGTTTTTT. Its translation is CASRPGTGNTGELFF.

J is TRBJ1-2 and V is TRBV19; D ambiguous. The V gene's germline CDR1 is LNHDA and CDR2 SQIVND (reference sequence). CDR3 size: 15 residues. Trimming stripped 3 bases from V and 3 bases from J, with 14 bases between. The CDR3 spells CASSISTGGDYGYTF. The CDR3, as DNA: TGTGCCAGTAGTATCTCGACGGGTGGTGACTATGGCTACACCTTC.

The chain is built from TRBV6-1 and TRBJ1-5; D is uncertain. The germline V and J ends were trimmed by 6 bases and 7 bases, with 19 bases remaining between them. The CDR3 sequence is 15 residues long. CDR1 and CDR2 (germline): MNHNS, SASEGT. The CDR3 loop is CASSQRGGPHQPQHF. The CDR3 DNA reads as TGTGCCAGCAGCCAGCGGGGTGGGCCCCACCAGCCCCAGCATTTT.

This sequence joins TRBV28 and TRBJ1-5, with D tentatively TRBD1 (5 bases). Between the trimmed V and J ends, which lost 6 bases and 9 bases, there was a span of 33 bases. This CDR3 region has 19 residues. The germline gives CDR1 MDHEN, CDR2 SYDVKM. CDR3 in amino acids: CASSHKGLRAGTGVSPQHF. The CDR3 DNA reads TGTGCCAGCAGCCATAAGGGCCTGAGAGCCGGGACTGGGGTCTCGCCCCAGCATTTT.